This T cell receptor (beta chain) was sequenced in a study of CD8 T cells in ankylosing spondylitis. Broader study findings: Enrichment of disease-linked clones was reportedly significant in matched ankylosing spondylitis synovial fluid. In synovial fluid and blood from reactive arthritis, some motif variants were previously reported. Characteristic, it appeared, of ankylosing spondylitis blood was a TCR beta motif of roughly eight highly homologous variants.

This clonotype was picked up a small number of times. Its antigen remains unknown. MiXCR, applied by TCRdb to the 5' RACE reads, yields one record per CDR3 protein. Of more than 650,000 distinct CDR3 sequences in the sample, over 9.5% were seen once. The sequence was collected from a male donor with ankylosing spondylitis. Material: blood, either unsorted or a sorted T cell fraction (not recorded which).

The CDR3 protein is CASSDMSSGGDEQFF. CDR3 DNA sequence: TGTGCCAGCAGTGATATGTCTAGCGGGGGGGATGAGCAGTTCTTC. The chain couples TRBV2 to TRBJ2-1, with 12 bases aligning to TRBD2. V was pared by 3 bases and J by 8 bases, with 5 bases of the junction left unmatched. The CDR3 consists of 15 residues. CDR1 SNHLY and CDR2 FYNNEI come from the germline V gene. The complete variable domain, with remaining parts taken from reference TRBV2 and TRBJ2-1, reads EPEVTQTPSHQVTQMGQEVILRCVPISNHLYFYWYRQILGQKVEFLVSFYNNEISEKSEIFDDQFSVERPDGSNFTLKIRSTKLEDSAMYFCASSDMSSGGDEQFFGPGTRLTVL.